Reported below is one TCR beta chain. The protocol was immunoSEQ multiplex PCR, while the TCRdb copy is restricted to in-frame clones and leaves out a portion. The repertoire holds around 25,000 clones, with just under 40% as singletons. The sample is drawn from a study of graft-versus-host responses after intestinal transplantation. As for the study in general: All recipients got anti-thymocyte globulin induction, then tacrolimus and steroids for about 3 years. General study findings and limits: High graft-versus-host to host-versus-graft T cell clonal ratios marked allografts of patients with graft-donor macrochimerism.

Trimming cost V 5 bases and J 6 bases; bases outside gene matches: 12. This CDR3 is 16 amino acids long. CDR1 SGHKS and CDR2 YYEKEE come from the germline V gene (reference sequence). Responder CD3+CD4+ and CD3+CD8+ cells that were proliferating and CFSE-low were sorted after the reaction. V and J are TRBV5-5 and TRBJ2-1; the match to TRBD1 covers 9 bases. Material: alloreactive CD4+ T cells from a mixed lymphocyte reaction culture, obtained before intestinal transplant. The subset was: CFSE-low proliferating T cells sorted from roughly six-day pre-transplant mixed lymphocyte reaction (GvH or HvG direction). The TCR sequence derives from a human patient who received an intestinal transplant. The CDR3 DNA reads TGTGCCAGCAGGCCCCGGGACAGGGTGGACGGCAATGAGCAGTTCTTC. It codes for CASRPRDRVDGNEQFF. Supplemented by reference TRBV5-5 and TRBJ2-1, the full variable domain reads DAGVTQSPTHLIKTRGQQVTLRCSPISGHKSVSWYQQVLGQGPQFIFQYYEKEERGRGNFPDRFSARQFPNYSSELNVNALLLGDSALYLCASRPRDRVDGNEQFFGPGTRLTVL.